A single sample is the source of the 6 T cell receptor beta chains below, sequenced in a study of cytomegalovirus exposure and HLA in healthy donors. The PCR contained 60 Vbeta and 13 Jbeta primers. Sequenced by immunoSEQ multiplex PCR; TCRdb stores in-frame clones only, minus some. The sample holds some 130,000 clones; roughly 80% are singletons and the top ten take around 3%. Sequencing was done on a sample of PBMCs. These receptors came from a woman in her thirties in good health and CMV-seropositive.

The rearrangement links TRBV4-1 to TRBJ2-7, with D possibly TRBD2 on 5 matching bases. The CDR3 extends over 13 amino acids. The germline gives CDR1 MGHRA, CDR2 YSYEKL. V was shortened by 4 bases and J by 4 bases, with 11 bases between the two germline ends. The CDR3 sequence is CASSRSGGYEQYF. CDR3 DNA sequence: TGCGCCAGCAGCCGGTCCGGAGGATACGAGCAGTACTTC.

This sequence joins TRBV5-5 and TRBJ1-2; D ambiguous. Germline assignment: CDR1 SGHKS and CDR2 YYEKEE (reference sequence). V was cut by 0 bases and J by 4 bases, with 10 bases left in between. This CDR3 contains 14 residues. The DNA for the CDR3 is TGTGCCAGCAGCTTGGGGGCCAGCTTCTATGGCTACACCTTC. This gives the protein CASSLGASFYGYTF.

The rearrangement joins TRBV6-1 to TRBJ1-2; 7 bases match TRBD1. V lost 8 bases, J lost 9 bases, and 15 bases stayed unmatched. The CDR3 runs 14 residues. In germline, CDR1 is MNHNS, CDR2 SASEGT. CDR3 in amino acids: CASGLRTGIESYTF. CDR3 in DNA: TGTGCCAGCGGCCTCCGGACAGGAATAGAAAGCTACACCTTC.

The CDR3 DNA follows: TGTGCCATCAGTGAGAGGACAGCCTCCTACGAGCAGTACTTC. As protein: CAISERTASYEQYF. This chain links TRBV10-3 with TRBJ2-7, with D tentatively TRBD1 (6 bases). The CDR3 consists of 14 residues. With 2 bases removed from V and 0 bases from J, the gap between germline ends came to 8 bases. Germline values: CDR1 ENHRY, CDR2 SYGVKD.

The CDR3 sequence is CASTFIQGAGEQYF. The CDR3 region has the DNA TGTGCCAGCACCTTCATCCAGGGGGCAGGGGAGCAGTACTTC. The chain carries TRBV5-5 and TRBJ2-7; 8 nucleotides match TRBD1. The germline V gene encodes CDR1 SGHKS and CDR2 YYEKEE (reference sequence). Unmatched junction bases numbered 12, after V lost 6 bases and J lost 7 bases. The CDR3 sequence is 14 residues long. Full variable domain (rest looked up from reference TRBV5-5 and TRBJ2-7): DAGVTQSPTHLIKTRGQQVTLRCSPISGHKSVSWYQQVLGQGPQFIFQYYEKEERGRGNFPDRFSARQFPNYSSELNVNALLLGDSALYLCASTFIQGAGEQYFGPGTRLTVT.

The chain has TRBV5-1 and TRBJ2-5; tentative D call: TRBD2 (5 bases). There are 14 residues in the CDR3. CDR1 is SGHRS and CDR2 is YFSETQ in the germline V gene. Deletions cut 0 bases from V and 2 bases from J, with 8 bases between. CDR3 in amino acids: CASSLGGLQETQYF. For the CDR3, the DNA is TGCGCCAGCAGCTTGGGAGGGCTTCAAGAGACCCAGTACTTC.